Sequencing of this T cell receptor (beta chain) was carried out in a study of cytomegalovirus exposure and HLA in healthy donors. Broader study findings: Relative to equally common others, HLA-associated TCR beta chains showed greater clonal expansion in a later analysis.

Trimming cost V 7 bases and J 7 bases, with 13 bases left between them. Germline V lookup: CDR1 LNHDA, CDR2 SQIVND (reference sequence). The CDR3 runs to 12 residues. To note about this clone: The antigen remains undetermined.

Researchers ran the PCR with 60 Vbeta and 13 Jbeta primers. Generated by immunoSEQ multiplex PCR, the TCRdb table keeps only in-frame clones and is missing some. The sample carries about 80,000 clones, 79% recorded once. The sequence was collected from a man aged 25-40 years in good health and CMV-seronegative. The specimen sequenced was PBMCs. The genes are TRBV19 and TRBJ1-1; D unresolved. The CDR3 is CASNNRRFEAFF. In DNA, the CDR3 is TGTGCCAGTAATAATCGGAGGTTTGAAGCTTTCTTT.